A selection of T cell receptor beta chains follows, all from one sample in a study of blood T cell repertoires in COVID-19. Sequencing used immunoSEQ multiplex PCR; TCRdb keeps in-frame clones, though not all of them. Altogether about 150,000 clones are present, around 90% being singletons, with the ten largest covering about 4.6%. The material sequenced was peripheral blood. The source is a woman aged 60 to 75 with active or convalescent COVID-19. The CDR3 runs from the conserved cysteine through the conserved F or W. D genes are given only for firm matches. Expanded clones are given a class, and other clones once, few, many or no size at all.

clone_size: .; d_call: TRBD2; j_call: TRBJ2-1; v_call: TRBV18; cdr3_nt: TGTGCCAGCCCTAGCGGGGAATACAATGAGCAGTTCTTC; cdr3_aa: CASPSGEYNEQFF
clone_size: .; d_call: .; j_call: TRBJ2-4; v_call: TRBV18; cdr3_nt: TGTGCCAGCTCACCACCGTCCCAGGGGATATGGGACTTC; cdr3_aa: CASSPPSQGIWDF
clone_size: .; d_call: .; j_call: TRBJ1-1; v_call: TRBV12-5; cdr3_nt: TGTGCTAGTGGTTTAGGGGTAGACATGAACACTGAAGCTTTCTTT; cdr3_aa: CASGLGVDMNTEAFF
clone_size: .; d_call: .; j_call: TRBJ1-4; v_call: TRBV30; cdr3_nt: TGTGCCTGGAGTGGAAATCAGGGGGAAAAACTGTTTTTT; cdr3_aa: CAWSGNQGEKLFF
clone_size: once; d_call: .; j_call: TRBJ1-5; v_call: TRBV5-1; cdr3_nt: TGCGCCAGCAGCCAGGGGCCTGATCAGCCCCAGCATTTT; cdr3_aa: CASSQGPDQPQHF
clone_size: .; d_call: .; j_call: TRBJ1-1; v_call: TRBV12-3/TRBV12-4; cdr3_nt: TGTGCCAGCCGTAGGGGGAACACTGAAGCTTTCTTT; cdr3_aa: CASRRGNTEAFF
clone_size: .; d_call: .; j_call: TRBJ1-1; v_call: TRBV9; cdr3_nt: TGTGCCAGCAGCGTACAGGGAAGTGAAGCTTTCTTT; cdr3_aa: CASSVQGSEAFF
clone_size: .; d_call: TRBD1; j_call: TRBJ2-7; v_call: TRBV6-2/TRBV6-3; cdr3_nt: TGTGCCAGCAGCCAGAGGCAGGGGGACAGGAGGGGCGAGGAGCAGTACTTC; cdr3_aa: CASSQRQGDRRGEEQYF
clone_size: .; d_call: .; j_call: TRBJ1-2; v_call: TRBV4-1; cdr3_nt: TGCGCCAGCAGCCCTTACGGACTTTCAAGCTATGGCTACACCTTC; cdr3_aa: CASSPYGLSSYGYTF
clone_size: .; d_call: TRBD1; j_call: TRBJ2-7; v_call: TRBV7-9; cdr3_nt: TGTGCCAGCAGCTTAGGGGGACAGAGACGCTCCTACGAGCAGTACTTC; cdr3_aa: CASSLGGQRRSYEQYF
clone_size: .; d_call: TRBD1; j_call: TRBJ2-5; v_call: TRBV6-5; cdr3_nt: TGTGCCAGCAGTTTAGGACAGGGAGTAGGGGAGACCCAGTACTTC; cdr3_aa: CASSLGQGVGETQYF
clone_size: .; d_call: TRBD1; j_call: TRBJ1-5; v_call: TRBV19; cdr3_nt: TGTGCCAGTAGTATCGGACAGGGGGCAGGGGCCCAGCATTTT; cdr3_aa: CASSIGQGAGAQHF
clone_size: .; d_call: .; j_call: TRBJ1-4; v_call: TRBV6-6; cdr3_nt: TGTGCCAGCAGATCCCGGGAGCGTGAAAAACTGTTTTTT; cdr3_aa: CASRSREREKLFF
clone_size: few; d_call: .; j_call: TRBJ2-2; v_call: TRBV7-8; cdr3_nt: TGTGCCAGCAGTCCGGACAGGAACACCGGGGAGCTGTTTTTT; cdr3_aa: CASSPDRNTGELFF
clone_size: .; d_call: TRBD2; j_call: TRBJ2-5; v_call: TRBV4-1; cdr3_nt: TGCGCCAGCAGCCTTTCCGGGGGGGACGGTTCAGAGACCCAGTACTTC; cdr3_aa: CASSLSGGDGSETQYF
clone_size: .; d_call: .; j_call: TRBJ1-2; v_call: TRBV6-5; cdr3_nt: TGTGCCAGCAGTTACTCGGGCAACATTAACTATGGCTACACCTTC; cdr3_aa: CASSYSGNINYGYTF
clone_size: .; d_call: .; j_call: TRBJ1-1; v_call: TRBV30; cdr3_nt: TGTGCCTGGAGTGTTGCGGCGGCTACTGAAGCTTTCTTT; cdr3_aa: CAWSVAAATEAFF
clone_size: .; d_call: .; j_call: TRBJ1-5; v_call: TRBV28; cdr3_nt: TGTGCCAGCACCAAAGGACAAACCAATCAGCCCCAGCATTTT; cdr3_aa: CASTKGQTNQPQHF
clone_size: .; d_call: TRBD1; j_call: TRBJ1-1; v_call: TRBV28; cdr3_nt: TGTGCCAGCAGCCAAGGACAGGGGGACACTGAAGCTTTCTTT; cdr3_aa: CASSQGQGDTEAFF
clone_size: .; d_call: .; j_call: TRBJ1-2; v_call: TRBV4-3; cdr3_nt: TGCGCCAGCAGCCAAGCAGGGTTCTATGGCTACACCTTC; cdr3_aa: CASSQAGFYGYTF
clone_size: .; d_call: .; j_call: TRBJ1-5; v_call: TRBV30; cdr3_nt: TGTGCCTGGGGCGCGGGGTACGGCAATCAGCCCCAGCATTTT; cdr3_aa: CAWGAGYGNQPQHF
clone_size: .; d_call: .; j_call: TRBJ2-7; v_call: TRBV7-2; cdr3_nt: TGTGCCAGCAGCTTAGGAGGGGGGGCGGTTTACGAGCAGTACTTC; cdr3_aa: CASSLGGGAVYEQYF
clone_size: .; d_call: .; j_call: TRBJ1-4; v_call: TRBV19; cdr3_nt: TGTGCCAGTAGTATACAGGGCGGGGTTGAAAAACTGTTTTTT; cdr3_aa: CASSIQGGVEKLFF
clone_size: few; d_call: .; j_call: TRBJ2-2; v_call: TRBV7-3; cdr3_nt: TGTGCCAGCAGGCAGGCCCCCACCGGGGAGCTGTTTTTT; cdr3_aa: CASRQAPTGELFF
clone_size: .; d_call: .; j_call: TRBJ2-5; v_call: TRBV5-4; cdr3_nt: TGTGCCAGCAGCCCGGACAGTCAAGAGACCCAGTACTTC; cdr3_aa: CASSPDSQETQYF
clone_size: .; d_call: TRBD1; j_call: TRBJ1-2; v_call: TRBV6-5; cdr3_nt: TGTGCCAGCAGTTCTCTGGACAGGCCTTCTAACTATGGCTACACCTTC; cdr3_aa: CASSSLDRPSNYGYTF
clone_size: .; d_call: .; j_call: TRBJ1-1; v_call: TRBV29-1; cdr3_nt: TGCAGCGTTGAAGGAAACAGGAACACTGAAGCTTTCTTT; cdr3_aa: CSVEGNRNTEAFF
clone_size: .; d_call: TRBD2; j_call: TRBJ2-2; v_call: TRBV19; cdr3_nt: TGTGCCAGTAGTATGGGTAGTCTAGCGGGGGCCCCAACCGGGGAGCTGTTTTTT; cdr3_aa: CASSMGSLAGAPTGELFF
clone_size: .; d_call: TRBD1; j_call: TRBJ2-7; v_call: TRBV6-2/TRBV6-3; cdr3_nt: TGTGCCAGCAGTTACCACTACGGACAGGGGGGTTTCCACGAGCAGTACTTC; cdr3_aa: CASSYHYGQGGFHEQYF
clone_size: few; d_call: TRBD1; j_call: TRBJ1-2; v_call: TRBV19; cdr3_nt: TGTGCCAGTAGTACAACAGGGGGTAATGGCTACACCTTC; cdr3_aa: CASSTTGGNGYTF
clone_size: .; d_call: TRBD1; j_call: TRBJ2-2; v_call: TRBV7-9; cdr3_nt: TGTGCCAGCAGTGGAACAGGGGGAACCGGGGAGCTGTTTTTT; cdr3_aa: CASSGTGGTGELFF
clone_size: .; d_call: .; j_call: TRBJ1-2; v_call: TRBV5-6; cdr3_nt: TGTGCCAGCAGCTCCGGGACTAATCTCGGCTACACCTTC; cdr3_aa: CASSSGTNLGYTF
clone_size: .; d_call: TRBD1; j_call: TRBJ2-2; v_call: TRBV7-9; cdr3_nt: TGTGCCAGCAGCTTAGTTCCGGACAGGGGGTCGTCGGGGACCGGGGAGCTGTTTTTT; cdr3_aa: CASSLVPDRGSSGTGELFF
clone_size: .; d_call: .; j_call: TRBJ1-2; v_call: TRBV19; cdr3_nt: TGTGCCAGTAGTGGCTCCTCGACAGCGATCTATGGCTACACCTTC; cdr3_aa: CASSGSSTAIYGYTF
clone_size: once; d_call: .; j_call: TRBJ1-4; v_call: TRBV7-9; cdr3_nt: TGTGCCAGCAGCTTAGGAGGGCGGGCGGGGAAACTGTTTTTT; cdr3_aa: CASSLGGRAGKLFF
clone_size: .; d_call: TRBD1; j_call: TRBJ1-3; v_call: TRBV5-4; cdr3_nt: TGTGCCAGCAGACCCGGGACAGGGGATTATGGGTCGGGAAACACCATATATTTT; cdr3_aa: CASRPGTGDYGSGNTIYF
clone_size: .; d_call: TRBD1; j_call: TRBJ1-1; v_call: TRBV7-2; cdr3_nt: TGTGCCAGCAGCTTAATGGCAGGGGGTGCAACTGAAGCTTTCTTT; cdr3_aa: CASSLMAGGATEAFF
clone_size: .; d_call: .; j_call: TRBJ2-3; v_call: TRBV21-1; cdr3_nt: TGTGCCAGCAGCAAAAGCTCAGGGGCCACAGATACGCAGTATTTT; cdr3_aa: CASSKSSGATDTQYF
clone_size: .; d_call: .; j_call: TRBJ1-2; v_call: TRBV30; cdr3_nt: TGTGCCTGGAGTTGGGGTGCGGGGGGCTACACCTTC; cdr3_aa: CAWSWGAGGYTF
clone_size: .; d_call: TRBD1; j_call: TRBJ2-6; v_call: TRBV7-2; cdr3_nt: TGTGCCAGCAGCCGGGACAGCTCTGGGGCCAACGTCCTGACTTTC; cdr3_aa: CASSRDSSGANVLTF
clone_size: .; d_call: .; j_call: TRBJ2-1; v_call: TRBV5-1; cdr3_nt: TGCGCCAGCAGCCTAACAGGGGAGGCCTACAATGAGCAGTTCTTC; cdr3_aa: CASSLTGEAYNEQFF
clone_size: .; d_call: TRBD2; j_call: TRBJ2-3; v_call: TRBV10-3; cdr3_nt: TGTGCCATCAGTGGGGAGGGTGGCACAGATACGCAGTATTTT; cdr3_aa: CAISGEGGTDTQYF
clone_size: few; d_call: .; j_call: TRBJ1-5; v_call: TRBV5-5; cdr3_nt: TGTGCCAGCAGCTTGGTTGCCAGGAGCAATCAGCCCCAGCATTTT; cdr3_aa: CASSLVARSNQPQHF
clone_size: .; d_call: TRBD1; j_call: TRBJ1-1; v_call: TRBV19; cdr3_nt: TGTGCCAGTAGTATGGGGCCCGACAGGGGGCTTAACACTGAAGCTTTCTTT; cdr3_aa: CASSMGPDRGLNTEAFF
clone_size: .; d_call: TRBD1; j_call: TRBJ1-3; v_call: TRBV7-9; cdr3_nt: TGTGCCACCCCGGGACAGGGTTATGGTGGAAACACCATATATTTT; cdr3_aa: CATPGQGYGGNTIYF
clone_size: .; d_call: .; j_call: TRBJ1-2; v_call: TRBV4-1; cdr3_nt: TGCGCCAGCAGCCAAGATATTTTAAGGGCTCGGGGAAACTATGGCTACACCTTC; cdr3_aa: CASSQDILRARGNYGYTF
clone_size: .; d_call: .; j_call: TRBJ1-2; v_call: TRBV20-1; cdr3_nt: TGCAGTGCTAGTCGGGACACGGGAACTGAGGGCTACACCTTC; cdr3_aa: CSASRDTGTEGYTF
clone_size: .; d_call: TRBD2; j_call: TRBJ2-2; v_call: TRBV5-4; cdr3_nt: TGTGCCAGCAGCTTGCCCCCGGGGGGGAACACCGGGGAGCTGTTTTTT; cdr3_aa: CASSLPPGGNTGELFF
clone_size: .; d_call: TRBD1; j_call: TRBJ1-1; v_call: TRBV7-2; cdr3_nt: TGTGCCAGCAGCCGCAGGGGGGACACTGAAGCTTTCTTT; cdr3_aa: CASSRRGDTEAFF
clone_size: .; d_call: TRBD1; j_call: TRBJ2-5; v_call: TRBV11-2; cdr3_nt: TGTGCCAGCAGCTTAGTTACAGGGGGCCAAGAGACCCAGTACTTC; cdr3_aa: CASSLVTGGQETQYF
clone_size: .; d_call: .; j_call: TRBJ2-7; v_call: TRBV19; cdr3_nt: TGTGCCAGTAGTATTATCTACGGCCCGGGGTCCTACGAGCAGTACTTC; cdr3_aa: CASSIIYGPGSYEQYF
clone_size: .; d_call: .; j_call: TRBJ2-7; v_call: TRBV2; cdr3_nt: TGTGCCAGCAGTGAAGAGACAGGTTTCTACGAGCAGTACTTC; cdr3_aa: CASSEETGFYEQYF
clone_size: .; d_call: TRBD1; j_call: TRBJ1-2; v_call: TRBV7-2; cdr3_nt: TGTGCCTCGATTTTAGATGGGACAGCCCTTCGAGGCTACACCTTC; cdr3_aa: CASILDGTALRGYTF